One sample yielded the 28 T cell receptor beta chains listed below, sequenced in a study of cytomegalovirus exposure and HLA in healthy donors. In the PCR, 60 Vbeta and 13 Jbeta primers were used. Only in-frame clones appear in the TCRdb table, and some are missing; sequencing was by immunoSEQ multiplex PCR. The repertoire includes 150,000 to 200,000 clones, 80% of them detected once, and about an eighth sits in the top ten. Sequencing used PBMCs. These TCRs come from a woman in her forties in good health and CMV-seronegative.

V usage is TRBV2 and J usage is TRBJ1-3; D not resolved. Germline CDR1 and CDR2: SNHLY and FYNNEI. The CDR3 is 19 residues long. Between the trimmed V and J ends, which lost 6 bases and 0 bases, there was a span of 24 bases. This CDR3 reads CASRELLGLRSLSGNTIYF. The CDR3 coding sequence is TGTGCCAGCAGAGAACTACTAGGCCTCAGGTCTCTCTCTGGAAACACCATATATTTT. The whole variable domain, remainder taken from reference TRBV2 and TRBJ1-3, is EPEVTQTPSHQVTQMGQEVILRCVPISNHLYFYWYRQILGQKVEFLVSFYNNEISEKSEIFDDQFSVERPDGSNFTLKIRSTKLEDSAMYFCASRELLGLRSLSGNTIYFGEGSWLTVV.

The chain combines TRBV11-3 with TRBJ1-1; unclear D gene. The V and J ends lost 8 bases and 3 bases respectively, with 13 bases between them. Germline V CDR1 and CDR2: SGHNT, YENEEA. This CDR3 spans 13 amino acids. CDR3 in amino acids: CASQRGPDTEAFF. The DNA of the CDR3 is TGTGCCAGCCAGCGAGGGCCAGACACTGAAGCTTTCTTT.

This clone has just a few counts. The chain links TRBV30 to TRBJ2-7; D is perhaps TRBD2 (5 bases). V lost 3 bases and J 6 bases, leaving 15 bases between the germline ends. The length of the CDR3 is 13 residues. CDR1 and CDR2 (germline): GTSNPN, SVGIG (reference sequence). In nucleotides, the CDR3 is TGTGCCTGGAGCCGCGACTCCGGAGGCGAGCAGTACTTC. The encoded protein is CAWSRDSGGEQYF.

This rearrangement joins TRBV4-3 to TRBJ1-2; D is unclear. V dropped 1 base and J dropped 4 bases, with 25 bases sitting between them. The CDR3 runs 19 residues. Looked up from germline, CDR1 is LGHNA and CDR2 is YSLEER. The CDR3 region has the DNA TGCGCCAGCAGCCAAGTATTCCGTCGGGAGCCTGGCTCCCTCTATGGCTACACCTTC. Amino acid sequence: CASSQVFRREPGSLYGYTF.

The chain combines TRBV5-3 with TRBJ2-1; the D is unclear. TRBV5-3 is annotated as an ORF whose role is uncertain. The CDR3 runs to 16 residues. Between the trimmed V and J ends, which lost 0 bases and 1 base, there was a span of 11 bases. CDR3 DNA: TGTGCCAGAAGCTTGGTCAGGTTATATTCCTACAATGAGCAGTTCTTC. It encodes CARSLVRLYSYNEQFF.

DNA of the CDR3: TGTGCCAGCAGCTTAGGGACAGGGAATGGAAACACCATATATTTT. Protein sequence: CASSLGTGNGNTIYF. The chain couples TRBV13 to TRBJ1-3; 7 nucleotides line up with TRBD1. Germline values: CDR1 PRHDT, CDR2 FYEKMQ (reference sequence). The CDR3 contains 15 residues. V dropped 0 bases and J dropped 3; count of bases not matched to a gene: 2. The variable domain in full, completed from reference TRBV13 and TRBJ1-3, reads AAGVIQSPRHLIKEKRETATLKCYPIPRHDTVYWYQQGPGQDPQFLISFYEKMQSDKGSIPDRFSAQQFSDYHSELNMSSLELGDSALYFCASSLGTGNGNTIYFGEGSWLTVV.

About this clone itself: A read error may account for a junction end that differs from germline. J is TRBJ2-1 and V is TRBV29-1; 7 bases are shared with TRBD1. This CDR3 is built from 14 residues. Germline CDR1 reads SQVTM; CDR2 reads ANQGSEA. CDR3 coding DNA: TGCAGCGTTTATAAGGGGGCCTCCAACAATGAGCAGTTCTTC. This translates into CSVYKGASNNEQFF.

This chain connects TRBV23-1 to TRBJ2-2; 15 bases fit TRBD2. TRBV23-1 is known as an ORF, though its function is uncertain. CDR3 length equals 19 residues. After removal of 0 bases from V and 3 bases from J, the junction contained 5 bases not matched to a gene. The CDR3 sequence is CASSQSGTSGRRDTGELFF. The CDR3 bases are TGCGCCAGCAGTCAATCGGGGACTAGCGGGAGGCGGGACACCGGGGAGCTGTTTTTT.

V and J are TRBV9 and TRBJ2-1; 7 positions agree with TRBD2. The junction had 4 bases not matched to a gene; V was cut back by 3 bases and J by 7 bases. In germline, CDR1 is SGDLS, CDR2 YYNGEE. The CDR3 contains 13 residues. The CDR3 coding sequence is TGTGCCAGCAGCGAGACTAGCAGGAATGAGCAGTTCTTC. Translated, it gives CASSETSRNEQFF.

The chain couples TRBV6-6 to TRBJ1-2; D may be TRBD1 (5 bases). The CDR3 is made up of 16 amino acids. The germline gives CDR1 MNHNY, CDR2 SVGAGI (reference sequence). Trimming took off 2 bases at V and 6 bases at J, with 19 bases between the two ends. CDR3 bases: TGTGCCAGCAGTTACAAGGACACTCCCGACGCGGATGGCTACACCTTC. Its protein is CASSYKDTPDADGYTF.

This rearrangement joins TRBV6-6 to TRBJ2-7; TRBD2 might be the D (7 bases). With 6 bases removed from V and 6 bases from J, the gap between germline ends came to 21 bases. This CDR3 has 15 amino acids. Germline V gene sequence: CDR1 MNHNY, CDR2 SVGAGI (reference sequence). For the CDR3, the DNA is TGTGCCAGCAGACAAAGGGGGGGCCGGGTTGGCGAGCAGTACTTC. Its protein is CASRQRGGRVGEQYF.

A remark on this clone: One junction end does not reproduce the germline sequence, and a read error may be involved. V and J are TRBV18 and TRBJ2-4; unclear D gene. This CDR3 contains 16 residues. Germline V CDR1 and CDR2: KGHSH, LQKENI. Here the CDR3 DNA reads TGTGCCAGCTCACCCAGGCCTGCCGGTGCCAAAAACAGTCAGTACTTC. This gives the protein CASSPRPAGAKNSQYF.

The rearrangement links TRBV7-9 to TRBJ1-2; no definite D call. CDR3 length equals 14 residues. The germline gives CDR1 SEHNR, CDR2 FQNEAQ (reference sequence). Trimming left V 2 bases short and J 4 bases short, with 11 bases between. The CDR3 loop is CASSLTVGSYGYTF. CDR3 nucleotides: TGTGCCAGCAGCTTAACAGTTGGCAGCTATGGCTACACCTTC.

CDR3 coding DNA: TGCGCCAGCAGCTTGGAGAACCCGAGGTCCGGGGAGCTGTTTTTT. Translation gives CASSLENPRSGELFF. The chain employs TRBV5-1 and TRBJ2-2; D ambiguous. The V end lost 0 bases, the J end lost 6 bases, and 12 bases lay between the germline ends. This CDR3 is built from 15 residues. The germline V gene has CDR1 SGHRS and CDR2 YFSETQ.

This clone appeared a few times. This rearrangement joins TRBV10-3 to TRBJ2-5; TRBD2 is a possible D gene (6 bases). The ends were cut back, 6 bases at V and 2 bases at J, with 22 bases in the middle. This CDR3 spans 17 amino acids. CDR1 and CDR2 (germline): ENHRY, SYGVKD. The CDR3 DNA sequence: TGTGCCATCAGCCTTATACTCGGGGGTTCCTTGCAAGAGACCCAGTACTTC. Translating it yields CAISLILGGSLQETQYF.

This sequence joins TRBV6-5 and TRBJ2-4; 8 nucleotides match TRBD2. Per germline, CDR1 MNHEY and CDR2 SVGAGI. The length of the CDR3 is 16 residues. Trimming cost V 0 bases and J 4 bases; bases outside gene matches: 5. CDR3 residues: CASSYSERERKNIQYF. CDR3 coding DNA: TGTGCCAGCAGTTACTCCGAGCGGGAGAGGAAAAACATTCAGTACTTC.

DNA for the CDR3: TGTGCCAGTAGTATAAGCGTACAAACCTACAATGAGCAGTTCTTC. Amino acids: CASSISVQTYNEQFF. V is TRBV19 and J is TRBJ2-1; D is unresolved. With 2 bases removed from V and 2 bases from J, the gap between germline ends came to 10 bases. Germline V CDR1 and CDR2: LNHDA, SQIVND (reference sequence). CDR3 length: 15 residues.

The CDR3 loop is CSATFGDTQYF. DNA for the CDR3: TGCAGTGCTACCTTCGGGGATACGCAGTATTTT. This chain links TRBV20-1 with TRBJ2-3; D is unresolved. Germline V lookup: CDR1 DFQATT, CDR2 SNEGSKA (reference sequence). CDR3 size: 11 residues. Trimming removed 4 bases from V and 6 bases from J, with 8 bases in between.

The chain employs TRBV18 and TRBJ1-5; D is unclear. The CDR3 runs 15 residues. Per the germline V gene, CDR1 is KGHSH and CDR2 is LQKENI. Trimming stripped 1 base from V and 0 bases from J, with 7 bases between. CDR3 sequence (DNA): TGTGCCAGCTCACCACAGCGACTTAGCAATCAGCCCCAGCATTTT. Encoded protein: CASSPQRLSNQPQHF.

CDR3 coding DNA: TGTGCCAGTAAAAGGACAGGACCCCAAGAGACCCAGTACTTC. Amino acid sequence: CASKRTGPQETQYF. The chain employs TRBV19 and TRBJ2-5; TRBD1 aligns across 7 bases. Germline lookup yields CDR1 LNHDA and CDR2 SQIVND (reference sequence). The CDR3 covers 14 residues. The V segment lost 7 bases and the J segment 1 base; nucleotides outside the gene matches: 6.

Note on this clone: One junction end disagrees with the germline gene, perhaps due to a read error. The V and J genes are TRBV5-1 and TRBJ2-6; TRBD2 aligns across 8 bases. The CDR3 totals 13 residues. Germline assignment: CDR1 SGHRS and CDR2 YFSETQ. For the CDR3, the DNA is TGCGCCAGCAGCCCGGGGGGGGCCAACGGCCTGACTTTC. It translates to CASSPGGANGLTF.

The genes are TRBV5-1 and TRBJ1-1, with D possibly matching TRBD1 (5 bases). Between the trimmed V and J ends, which lost 0 bases and 3 bases, there was a span of 12 bases. Germline V gene sequence: CDR1 SGHRS, CDR2 YFSETQ. CDR3 length: 15 residues. CDR3 in amino acids: CASSLGDPRDTEAFF. CDR3 nucleotides: TGCGCCAGCAGCTTGGGAGATCCCAGGGACACTGAAGCTTTCTTT.

V usage is TRBV5-1 and J usage is TRBJ2-7, with 8 bases fitting TRBD1. V was clipped by 4 bases and J by 4 bases; unmatched bases: 10. Germline assignment: CDR1 SGHRS and CDR2 YFSETQ. The CDR3 loop spans 15 amino acids. The CDR3 coding sequence is TGCGCCAGCAGCAGCCCGGGACAGGCCAATTACGAGCAGTACTTC. Translated: CASSSPGQANYEQYF.

This sequence joins TRBV11-3 and TRBJ1-1; 9 bases are a match to TRBD1. The CDR3 sequence is 15 residues long. Germline-derived CDR1 and CDR2 are SGHNT and YENEEA. Trimming cost V 4 bases and J 6 bases; bases outside gene matches: 9. The CDR3 is CASSSDRGMRAEAFF. CDR3 coding DNA: TGTGCCAGCAGCTCGGACAGGGGAATGAGGGCTGAAGCTTTCTTT. Complete variable domain (other parts from reference TRBV11-3 and TRBJ1-1): EAGVVQSPRYKIIEKKQPVAFWCNPISGHNTLYWYLQNLGQGPELLIRYENEEAVDDSQLPKDRFSAERLKGVDSTLKIQPAELGDSAVYLCASSSDRGMRAEAFFGQGTRLTVV.

The chain uses TRBV6-6 and TRBJ1-2; possible D gene TRBD1, 5 bases. The CDR3 is 13 residues long. The germline gives CDR1 MNHNY, CDR2 SVGAGI (reference sequence). V was pared by 0 bases and J by 4 bases, with 6 bases between. Here the CDR3 DNA reads TGTGCCAGCAGTTACTCGACAGTCTATGGCTACACCTTC. It yields the protein CASSYSTVYGYTF.

The gene calls are TRBV4-3 and TRBJ1-2, with 7 bases lining up with TRBD1. The germline CDR1 and CDR2 sequences are LGHNA and YSLEER. After removal of 5 bases from V and 3 bases from J, the junction contained 9 bases not matched to a gene. The CDR3 consists of 15 residues. The CDR3 protein is CASSWSDRDDYGYTF. In nucleotides, the CDR3 is TGCGCCAGCAGCTGGTCAGACAGGGACGACTATGGCTACACCTTC.

This rearrangement joins TRBV6-5 to TRBJ1-1; 9 nucleotides match TRBD1. Trimming cost V 5 bases and J 6 bases; bases outside gene matches: 4. The CDR3 totals 13 residues. CDR1 and CDR2 from the germline V gene are MNHEY and SVGAGI. The DNA for the CDR3 is TGTGCCAGCAGTAGGACAGGGGAGCCTGAAGCTTTCTTT. Protein: CASSRTGEPEAFF.

Worth noting for this clone: This CDR3 fails to terminate in the conserved phenylalanine or tryptophan, so it likely reflects a read error. No DNA is shown, since the ends of the CDR3 on it are uncertain; the CDR3 is the one TCRdb lists. The gene calls are TRBV12-1 and TRBJ1-4. TRBV12-1 is tagged as a pseudogene. The CDR3 is 9 amino acids in total, end residues counted. The CDR3 protein is CASSLRAGL.